Below, 21 T cell receptor beta chains from the same sample are listed, as sequenced in a study of blood T cells in healthy people across ages (dated by TCRdb to between 2014 and 2017). The protocol used for the library was 5' RACE. Reads for this sample came from an Illumina HiSeq 2500. A second PCR of about 7 to 12 cycles was run with a J-beta primer mix and a sample-barcoded 5' primer. Using fastp at Q25 and MiXCR, TCRdb reprocessed the public reads and kept productive beta chains. Each CDR3 protein appears once, grouped with its most common genes and DNA. The sample data list hundreds of thousands of distinct CDR3 sequences, and 29% of these were observed just once. The biggest ten clones account for 17% of the sample. Sequencing was done on a sample of blood. The receptor source for this set is an elderly woman in good health.

This chain uses TRBV12-3 or TRBV12-4 with TRBJ2-3; 7 nucleotides line up with TRBD2. This CDR3 is 14 amino acids long. V was pared by 8 bases and J by 14 bases, with 19 bases of the junction left unmatched. CDR3 sequence: CASHRGVKADTGYF. The CDR3 nucleotides read TGTGCCAGCCACCGGGGGGTGAAGGCAGATACGGGGTATTTT.

This clonotype came up many times. V is TRBV18 and J is TRBJ1-2; D remains unclear. CDR1 and CDR2 (germline): KGHSH, LQKENI. CDR3 size: 14 residues. The V end lost 3 bases, the J end lost 4 bases, and 12 bases lay between the germline ends. The CDR3 loop reads CASSPVRGSYGYTF. The CDR3 DNA reads as TGTGCCAGCTCACCCGTGAGAGGAAGCTATGGCTACACCTTC.

This clonotype was found many times. The chain combines TRBV20-1 with TRBJ2-4; no reliable D call. V was clipped by 6 bases and J by 1 base, with 13 bases between them. The CDR3 covers 14 residues. The germline gives CDR1 DFQATT, CDR2 SNEGSKA (reference sequence). This CDR3 reads CSAKIPAAKNIQYF. The CDR3 bases are TGCAGTGCGAAGATCCCAGCGGCCAAAAACATTCAGTACTTC.

CDR3 amino acids: CAWNTNNQPQHF. In nucleotides, the CDR3 is TGTGCCTGGAACACAAACAATCAGCCCCAGCATTTT. The V and J genes are TRBV30 and TRBJ1-5; D is undetermined. Germline V gene sequence: CDR1 GTSNPN, CDR2 SVGIG (reference sequence). The CDR3 totals 12 residues. V was cut by 4 bases and J by 3 bases, with 7 bases left in between.

Worth noting for this clonotype: Being one base from a much bigger clone, this may be a read error. This chain connects TRBV3-1 to TRBJ2-7; D perhaps matches TRBD2 (5 bases). V was clipped by 4 bases and J by 3 bases, with 16 bases between them. The germline V gene has CDR1 LGHDT and CDR2 YNNKEL (reference sequence). This CDR3 has 15 amino acids. CDR3 in DNA: TGTGCCAGCAGCCTAAGTGCGGGTAGAGGCTACGAGCAGTACGTC. Its translation: CASSLSAGRGYEQYV.

This clonotype was recorded at least ten times. V usage is TRBV28 and J usage is TRBJ1-1, with 7 bases aligning to TRBD1. V lost 5 bases, J lost 6 bases, and 6 bases stayed unmatched. Germline CDR1 reads MDHEN; CDR2 reads SYDVKM. This CDR3 contains 13 residues. The CDR3 DNA reads TGTGCCAGCAGTCCTGAGGACAGGCCTGAAGCTTTCTTT. As protein: CASSPEDRPEAFF.

A remark on this clonotype: A much larger clone differs by one base, so this may be a read error. The CDR3 sequence: CASSYGDRMLNEQFF. CDR3 bases: TGTGCCAGCAGTTACGGCGACAGGATGTTAAATGAGCAGTTCTTC. The chain carries TRBV6-2 or TRBV6-3 and TRBJ2-1; D perhaps matches TRBD1 (6 bases). Germline-derived CDR1 and CDR2 are MNHEY and SVGEGT. The CDR3 extends over 15 amino acids. Deletions cut 2 bases from V and 7 bases from J, with 15 bases between.

This sequence joins TRBV6-5 and TRBJ2-5; D is possibly TRBD1 (6 bases). Germline V gene sequence: CDR1 MNHEY, CDR2 SVGAGI. CDR3 length: 13 amino acids. V was clipped by 6 bases and J by 6 bases, with 14 bases between them. The CDR3 loop reads CASRTGLGKTQYF. The CDR3 nucleotides are TGTGCCAGCAGAACAGGGTTGGGGAAGACCCAGTACTTC.

This clonotype appeared a few times. A much larger clone lies one base from this, so it may be a read error. V is TRBV7-2 and J is TRBJ1-2; weak D call: TRBD1 (6 bases). CDR3 size: 14 residues. V was trimmed by 5 bases and J by 4 bases, leaving 14 bases between them. In germline, CDR1 is SGHTA, CDR2 FQGNSA. The CDR3 DNA sequence: TGTGCCAGCAGCCACCCGGACAGAAGCTATGGCTACACCTTC. Translated, it gives CASSHPDRSYGYTF.

This clonotype has ten or more counts. J is TRBJ2-5 and V is TRBV7-6, with D perhaps matching TRBD1 (6 bases). This CDR3 is built from 15 residues. The germline CDR1 and CDR2 sequences are SGHVS and FNYEAQ. Trimming removed 6 bases at V and 4 bases at J, with 18 bases between. Written as DNA, the CDR3 is TGTGCCAGCAGTCGACAGGAGACAGACACAGAGACCCAGTACTTC. It yields the protein CASSRQETDTETQYF. Based on the CDR3 plus reference TRBV7-6 and TRBJ2-5, the full variable domain is GAGVSQSPRYKVTKRGQDVALRCDPISGHVSLYWYRQALGQGPEFLTYFNYEAQQDKSGLPNDRFSAERPEGSISTLTIQRTEQRDSAMYRCASSRQETDTETQYFGPGTRLLVL.

This clonotype was found many times. For the CDR3, the DNA is TGTGCCAGCAGCGTAGTGGCCCACGGTGACTATGGCTACACCTTC. The encoded protein is CASSVVAHGDYGYTF. The chain carries TRBV9 and TRBJ1-2; no clear D. The CDR3 length is 15 residues. Germline V gene sequence: CDR1 SGDLS, CDR2 YYNGEE. Trimming cost V 0 bases and J 3 bases, with 12 bases left between them.

This clonotype was counted many times. The chain recombines TRBV6-2 or TRBV6-3 with TRBJ1-2; 9 nucleotides agree with TRBD1. CDR3 length equals 14 residues. J was trimmed by 3 bases and V by 7 bases; bases with no gene match: 6. Germline-derived CDR1 and CDR2 are MNHEY and SVGEGT. The CDR3 region has the DNA TGTGCCAGCAAAAGGGACAGGGAGGACTATGGCTACACCTTC. This sequence encodes CASKRDREDYGYTF.

Remarks on this clonotype: Being one base from a much bigger clone, this may be a read error. J is TRBJ1-2 and V is TRBV6-2 or TRBV6-3; 7 bases line up with TRBD1. The J segment lost 7 bases and the V segment lost 5 bases, leaving 19 bases of the junction unmatched. Germline V gives CDR1 MNHEY, CDR2 SVGEGT. This CDR3 contains 17 residues. Here the CDR3 reads CASSQRTYLQGGVGYTF. The DNA for the CDR3 is TGTGCCAGCAGTCAGCGTACCTACCTCCAGGGGGGTGTTGGCTACACCTTC.

V usage is TRBV12-3 or TRBV12-4 and J usage is TRBJ2-2, with a weak D call TRBD1 (6 bases). CDR3 length: 17 amino acids. The germline V and J ends were trimmed by 4 bases and 2 bases, with 17 bases remaining between them. CDR3 loop: CASSSPSQGTNTGELFF. CDR3 nucleotides: TGTGCCAGCAGTTCCCCCTCGCAGGGGACCAACACCGGGGAGCTGTTTTTT.

This clonotype appeared many times. The CDR3 region is CASSPRSTGTQYF. For the CDR3, the DNA is TGTGCCAGCAGCCCGAGGTCCACGGGGACCCAGTACTTC. The chain uses TRBV7-2 and TRBJ2-5; no firm D call. The CDR3 is 13 amino acids. The V gene lost 5 bases and the J gene lost 7 bases, with 14 bases spanning the gap. Germline CDR1 and CDR2: SGHTA and FQGNSA.

The sample holds a few counts of this clonotype. This chain connects TRBV5-1 to TRBJ1-2; 11 bases align to TRBD1. CDR3 length equals 14 residues. Germline CDR1 is SGHRS and CDR2 is YFSETQ. Trimming removed 0 bases from V and 9 bases from J; junction bases left unmatched: 4. This CDR3 reads CASSLARDRGSYTF. The CDR3 nucleotides read TGCGCCAGCAGCTTGGCACGGGACAGGGGGAGCTACACCTTC.

The table lists this clonotype with a count of one. Possible read error: a much larger clone is one base away. The CDR3 does not end in the conserved phenylalanine or tryptophan, so this is likely a read error. The rearrangement links TRBV20-1 to TRBJ2-3; D not certain. The CDR3 is made up of 14 amino acids. V gave up 6 bases and J gave up 4 bases, with 17 bases separating them. Looked up from germline, CDR1 is DFQATT and CDR2 is SNEGSKA (reference sequence). CDR3 sequence (DNA): TGCAGTGCCCCCGACCCGAAAGGGCCAGATACGCAGTATCTT. This sequence encodes CSAPDPKGPDTQYL.

This clonotype was found many times. This chain joins TRBV7-9 and TRBJ2-3; TRBD1 is a possible D gene (5 bases). CDR1 is SEHNR and CDR2 is FQNEAQ in the germline V gene (reference sequence). The CDR3 is made up of 12 amino acids. Trimming took off 5 bases at V and 8 bases at J, with 11 bases between the two ends. CDR3 sequence: CASSPTQGTQYF. The CDR3 bases are TGTGCCAGCAGCCCTACTCAGGGTACGCAGTATTTT.

V usage is TRBV20-1 and J usage is TRBJ2-7; D could derive from TRBD1 or TRBD2 (7 bases each). The V end lost 0 bases, the J end lost 6 bases, and 12 bases lay between the germline ends. Germline CDR1 is DFQATT and CDR2 is SNEGSKA (reference sequence). The CDR3 covers 13 residues. The chain's CDR3 is CSARDARGGEQYF. CDR3 DNA: TGCAGTGCTAGAGACGCCAGGGGGGGCGAGCAGTACTTC.

This clonotype has ten or more counts. The V call is TRBV5-5, the J call TRBJ2-1; TRBD2 matches 8 bases. Trimming at V came to 4 bases and at J to 2 bases, leaving 5 bases not matched to a gene. Germline assignment: CDR1 SGHKS and CDR2 YYEKEE (reference sequence). The CDR3 totals 15 residues. CDR3: CASSGSGGTYNEQFF. CDR3 sequence (DNA): TGTGCCAGCAGCGGAAGCGGGGGAACCTACAATGAGCAGTTCTTC.

V usage is TRBV7-9 and J usage is TRBJ2-7, with 8 bases lining up with TRBD2. Trimming took 6 bases from V and 3 from J; bases not matched to a gene: 4. CDR3 size: 13 residues. Germline CDR1 SEHNR, CDR2 FQNEAQ (reference sequence). CDR3 region: CASRKRGSYEQYF. DNA for the CDR3: TGTGCCAGCAGGAAGCGGGGGAGCTACGAGCAGTACTTC.